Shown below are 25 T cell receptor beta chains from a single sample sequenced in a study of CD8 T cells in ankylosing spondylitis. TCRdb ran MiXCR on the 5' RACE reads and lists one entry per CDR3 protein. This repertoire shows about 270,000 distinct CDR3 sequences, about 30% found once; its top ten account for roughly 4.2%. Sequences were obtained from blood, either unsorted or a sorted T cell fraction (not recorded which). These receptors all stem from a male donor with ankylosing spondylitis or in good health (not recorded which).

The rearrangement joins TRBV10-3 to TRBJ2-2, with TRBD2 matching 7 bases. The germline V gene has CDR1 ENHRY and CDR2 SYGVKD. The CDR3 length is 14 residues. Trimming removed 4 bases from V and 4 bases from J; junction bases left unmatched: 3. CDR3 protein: CAISVGEGTGELFF. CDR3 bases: TGTGCCATCAGTGTTGGGGAGGGCACCGGGGAGCTGTTTTTT.

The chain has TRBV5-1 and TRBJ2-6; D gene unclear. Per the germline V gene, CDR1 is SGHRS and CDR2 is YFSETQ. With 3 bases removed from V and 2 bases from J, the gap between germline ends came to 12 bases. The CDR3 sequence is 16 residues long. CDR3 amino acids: CASSSQQLAGANVLTF. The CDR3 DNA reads TGCGCCAGCAGCTCGCAACAGCTTGCTGGGGCCAACGTCCTGACTTTC.

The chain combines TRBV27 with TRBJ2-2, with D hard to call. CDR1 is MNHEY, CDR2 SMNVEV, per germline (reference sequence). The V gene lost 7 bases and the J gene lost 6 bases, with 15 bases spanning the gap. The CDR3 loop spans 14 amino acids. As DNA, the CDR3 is TGTGCCAGCACCAACAGCAATTCACCCGGGGAGCTGTTTTTT. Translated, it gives CASTNSNSPGELFF.

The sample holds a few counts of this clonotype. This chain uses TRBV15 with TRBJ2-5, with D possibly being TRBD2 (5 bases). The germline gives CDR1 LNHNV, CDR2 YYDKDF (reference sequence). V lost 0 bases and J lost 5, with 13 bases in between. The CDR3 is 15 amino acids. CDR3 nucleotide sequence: TGTGCCACCAGCAGAGATCCTAACAGAGGGGAGACCCAGTACTTC. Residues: CATSRDPNRGETQYF.

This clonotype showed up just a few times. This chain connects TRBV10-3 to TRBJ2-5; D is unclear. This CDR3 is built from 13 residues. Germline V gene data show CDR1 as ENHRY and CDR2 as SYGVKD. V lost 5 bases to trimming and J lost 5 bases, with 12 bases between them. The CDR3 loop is CAISQAALETQYF. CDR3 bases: TGTGCCATCAGTCAGGCCGCTCTGGAGACCCAGTACTTC.

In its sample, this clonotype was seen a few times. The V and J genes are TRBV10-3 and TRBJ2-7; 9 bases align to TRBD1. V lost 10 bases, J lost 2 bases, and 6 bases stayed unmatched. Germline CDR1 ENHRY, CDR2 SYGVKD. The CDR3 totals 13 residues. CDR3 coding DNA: TGTGCCACCAGAGGGGACAGGGCCTACGAGCAGTACTTC. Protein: CATRGDRAYEQYF.

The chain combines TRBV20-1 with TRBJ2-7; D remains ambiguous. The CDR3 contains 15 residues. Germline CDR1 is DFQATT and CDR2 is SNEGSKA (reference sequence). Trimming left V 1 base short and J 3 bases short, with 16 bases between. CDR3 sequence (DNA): TGCAGTGCTAGAGTACAGAGTGGGGTGGACTACGAGCAGTACTTC. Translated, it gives CSARVQSGVDYEQYF.

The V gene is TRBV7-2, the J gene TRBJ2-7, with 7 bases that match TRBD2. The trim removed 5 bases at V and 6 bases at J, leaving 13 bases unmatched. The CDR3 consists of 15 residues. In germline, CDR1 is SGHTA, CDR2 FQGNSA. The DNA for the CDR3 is TGTGCCAGCAGCCCTAGGTGGGGGGGGTTGCCCGAGCAGTACTTC. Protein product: CASSPRWGGLPEQYF.

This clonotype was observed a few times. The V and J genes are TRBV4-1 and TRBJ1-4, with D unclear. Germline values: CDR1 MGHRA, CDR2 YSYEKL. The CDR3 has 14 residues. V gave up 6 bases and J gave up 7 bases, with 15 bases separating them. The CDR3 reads CASSKTGEREKLFF. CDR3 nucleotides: TGCGCCAGCAGTAAAACCGGGGAACGTGAAAAACTGTTTTTT.

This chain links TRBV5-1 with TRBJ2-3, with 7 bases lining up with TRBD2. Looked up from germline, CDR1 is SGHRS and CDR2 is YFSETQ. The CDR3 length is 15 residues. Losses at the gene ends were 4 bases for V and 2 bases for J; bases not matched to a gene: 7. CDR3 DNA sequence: TGCGCCAGCAGCCTCTGGCGGGGGAACACAGATACGCAGTATTTT. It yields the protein CASSLWRGNTDTQYF.

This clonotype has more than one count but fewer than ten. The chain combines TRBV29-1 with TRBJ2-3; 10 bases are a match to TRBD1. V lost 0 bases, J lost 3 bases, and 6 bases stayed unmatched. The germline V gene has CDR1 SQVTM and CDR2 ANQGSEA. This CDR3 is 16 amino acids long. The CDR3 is CSVEDLRQGATDTQYF. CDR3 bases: TGCAGCGTTGAAGATCTTAGACAGGGGGCTACAGATACGCAGTATTTT.

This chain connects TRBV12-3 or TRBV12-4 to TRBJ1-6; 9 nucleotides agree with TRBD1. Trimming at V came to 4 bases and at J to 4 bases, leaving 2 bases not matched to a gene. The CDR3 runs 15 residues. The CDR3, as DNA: TGTGCCAGCAGTTGGGGACAGGGTTATAATTCACCCCTCCACTTT. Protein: CASSWGQGYNSPLHF.

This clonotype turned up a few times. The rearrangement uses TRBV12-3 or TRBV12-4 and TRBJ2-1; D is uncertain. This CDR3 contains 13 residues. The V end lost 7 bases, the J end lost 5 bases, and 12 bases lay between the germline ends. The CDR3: CASKSAADNEQFF. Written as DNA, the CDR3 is TGTGCCAGCAAATCCGCAGCCGACAATGAGCAGTTCTTC.

The CDR3 nucleotides are TGTGCCAGCAGCTACAGACAGACAGATACGCAGTATTTT. Amino acids: CASSYRQTDTQYF. V is TRBV5-6 and J is TRBJ2-3; a weak D match, TRBD1 (5 bases). Germline V gene sequence: CDR1 SGHDT, CDR2 YYEEEE. Between the trimmed V and J ends, which lost 3 bases and 3 bases, there was a span of 8 bases. The CDR3 length is 13 residues.

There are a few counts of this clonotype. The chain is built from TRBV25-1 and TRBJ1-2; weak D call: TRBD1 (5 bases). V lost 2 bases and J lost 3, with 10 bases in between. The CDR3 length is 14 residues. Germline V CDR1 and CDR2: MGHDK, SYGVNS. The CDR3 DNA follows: TGTGCCAGCAGTGAAACCCTGGGGGACTATGGCTACACCTTC. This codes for CASSETLGDYGYTF.

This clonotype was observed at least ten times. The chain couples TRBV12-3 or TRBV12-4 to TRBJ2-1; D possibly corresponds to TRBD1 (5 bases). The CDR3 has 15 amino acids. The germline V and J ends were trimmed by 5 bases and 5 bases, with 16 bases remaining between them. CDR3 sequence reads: CASSPRQGVDNEQFF. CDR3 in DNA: TGTGCCAGCAGTCCCCGCCAGGGCGTCGACAATGAGCAGTTCTTC.

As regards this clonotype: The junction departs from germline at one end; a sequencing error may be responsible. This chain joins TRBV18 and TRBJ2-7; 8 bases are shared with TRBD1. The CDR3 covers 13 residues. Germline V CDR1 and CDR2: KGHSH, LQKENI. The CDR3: CASSPLPDREEVF. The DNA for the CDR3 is TGTGCCAGCTCACCACTCCCGGACAGGGAAGAGGTGTTC.

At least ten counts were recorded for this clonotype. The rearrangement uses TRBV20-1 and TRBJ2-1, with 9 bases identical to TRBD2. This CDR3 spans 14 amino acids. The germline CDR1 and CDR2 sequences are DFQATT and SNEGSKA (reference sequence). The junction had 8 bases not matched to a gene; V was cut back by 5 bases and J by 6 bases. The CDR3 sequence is CSAVLAGLANEQFF. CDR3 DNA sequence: TGCAGTGCTGTTCTAGCGGGGTTGGCCAATGAGCAGTTCTTC.

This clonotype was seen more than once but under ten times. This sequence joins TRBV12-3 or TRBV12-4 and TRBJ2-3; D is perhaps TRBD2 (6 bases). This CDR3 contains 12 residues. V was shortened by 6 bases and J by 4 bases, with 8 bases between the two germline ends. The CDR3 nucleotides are TGTGCCAGCAGCGCGGGGTCAGATACGCAGTATTTT. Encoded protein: CASSAGSDTQYF.

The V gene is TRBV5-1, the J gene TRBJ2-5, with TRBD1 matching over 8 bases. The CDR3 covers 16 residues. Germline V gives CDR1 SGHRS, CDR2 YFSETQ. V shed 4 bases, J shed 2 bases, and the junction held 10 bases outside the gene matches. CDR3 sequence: CASSLQTGGLQETQYF. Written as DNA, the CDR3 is TGCGCCAGCAGCCTCCAAACAGGGGGGTTACAAGAGACCCAGTACTTC. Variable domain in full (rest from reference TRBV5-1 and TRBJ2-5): KAGVTQTPRYLIKTRGQQVTLSCSPISGHRSVSWYQQTPGQGLQFLFEYFSETQRNKGNFPGRFSGRQFSNSRSEMNVSTLELGDSALYLCASSLQTGGLQETQYFGPGTRLLVL.

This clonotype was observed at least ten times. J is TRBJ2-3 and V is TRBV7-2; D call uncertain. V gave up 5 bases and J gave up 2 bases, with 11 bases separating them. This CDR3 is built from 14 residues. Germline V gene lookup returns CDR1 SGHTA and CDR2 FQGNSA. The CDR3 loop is CASSPGRSTDTQYF. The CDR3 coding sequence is TGTGCCAGCAGCCCCGGGCGTTCCACAGATACGCAGTATTTT.

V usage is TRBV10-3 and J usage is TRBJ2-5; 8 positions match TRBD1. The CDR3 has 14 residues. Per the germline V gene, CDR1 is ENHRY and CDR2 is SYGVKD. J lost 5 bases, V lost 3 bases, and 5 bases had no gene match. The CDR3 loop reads CAISDVTGVETQYF. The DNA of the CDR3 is TGTGCCATCAGTGACGTGACAGGGGTCGAGACCCAGTACTTC.

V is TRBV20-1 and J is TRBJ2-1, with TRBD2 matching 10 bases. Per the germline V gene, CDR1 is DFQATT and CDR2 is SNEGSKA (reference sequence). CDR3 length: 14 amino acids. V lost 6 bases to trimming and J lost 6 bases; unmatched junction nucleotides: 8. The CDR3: CSASSGGLRNEQFF. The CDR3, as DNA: TGCAGTGCAAGTAGCGGGGGGCTGCGCAATGAGCAGTTCTTC.

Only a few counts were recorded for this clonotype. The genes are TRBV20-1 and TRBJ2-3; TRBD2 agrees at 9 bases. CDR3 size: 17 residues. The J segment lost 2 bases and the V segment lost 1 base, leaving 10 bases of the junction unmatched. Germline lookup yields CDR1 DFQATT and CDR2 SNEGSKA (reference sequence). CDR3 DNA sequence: TGCAGTGCTAGAGGCTTGAGCGGGGGGCCGAACACAGATACGCAGTATTTT. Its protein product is CSARGLSGGPNTDTQYF.

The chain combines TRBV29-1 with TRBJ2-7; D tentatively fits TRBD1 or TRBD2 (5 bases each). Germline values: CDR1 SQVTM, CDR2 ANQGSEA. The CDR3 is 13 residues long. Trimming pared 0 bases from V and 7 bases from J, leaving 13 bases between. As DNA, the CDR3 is TGCAGCGTTGAAGATTCCGGGGCGCGGGAGCAGTACTTC. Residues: CSVEDSGAREQYF.